The clone carrying this T cell receptor beta chain was detected only a few times. Its specificity is not known. CDR1 and CDR2 from the germline V gene are LNHDA and SQIVND (reference sequence). Unmatched junction bases numbered 5, after V lost 4 bases and J lost 10 bases. CDR3 length equals 13 residues. Original methodology: It was from CDR3 differences across clinicopathological groups that a distant-metastasis classifier for papillary thyroid cancer was built. TCRdb re-clonotyped the PCR reads via MiXCR. V and J calls and clone size were set by TCRdb, not the authors. The table has about 41,000 clones, more than 20% seen once. Among the patients, none had received any treatment before thyroid surgery. The data derive from a study of metastatic and nonmetastatic thyroid tumors. Overall study: Comparison of repertoires was carried out across blood and tumor or nodule tissue from malignant and benign thyroid patients. Study-level points and caveats: Compared with benign nodules, malignant thyroid tumors were reported to have significantly higher TCR beta diversity in both blood and tumor.

Sequencing was performed on tumor tissue. This chain links TRBV19 with TRBJ1-4, with 8 bases aligning to TRBD1. This sequence was found in a female donor with papillary thyroid cancer or a benign thyroid nodule (not recorded which). Some clones in this sample may be carry-over from other donors' samples. CDR3 amino acids: CASSTGQERKLFF. As DNA, the CDR3 is TGTGCCAGTAGTACGGGACAGGAACGAAAACTGTTTTTT. The complete variable domain, with remaining parts taken from reference TRBV19 and TRBJ1-4, reads DGGITQSPKYLFRKEGQNVTLSCEQNLNHDAMYWYRQDPGQGLRLIYYSQIVNDFQKGDIAEGYSVSREKKESFPLTVTSAQKNPTAFYLCASSTGQERKLFFGSGTQLSVL.